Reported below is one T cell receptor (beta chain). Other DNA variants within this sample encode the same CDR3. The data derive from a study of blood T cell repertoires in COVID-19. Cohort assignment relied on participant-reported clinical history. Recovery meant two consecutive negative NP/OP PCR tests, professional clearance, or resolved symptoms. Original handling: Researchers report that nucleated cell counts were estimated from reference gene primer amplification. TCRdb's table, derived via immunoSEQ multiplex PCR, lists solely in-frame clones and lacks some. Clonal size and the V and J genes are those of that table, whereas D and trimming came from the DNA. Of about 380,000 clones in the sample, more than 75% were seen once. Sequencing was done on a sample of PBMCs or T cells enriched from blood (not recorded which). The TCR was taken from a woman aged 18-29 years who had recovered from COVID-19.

The CDR3 sequence: CASSPQGVSNYGYTF. The CDR3 DNA sequence: TGTGCCAGCTCACCGCAGGGGGTATCTAACTATGGCTACACCTTC. The chain couples TRBV18 to TRBJ1-2; 7 bases are a match to TRBD1. The CDR3 has 15 residues. In germline, CDR1 is KGHSH, CDR2 LQKENI. V lost 3 bases and J lost 0; bases outside the gene matches: 4.